These 9 T cell receptor beta chains originate from one sample sequenced in a study of shared clonotypes between healthy human individuals. CD45RO-negative, CCR7-positively selected cells formed the naive CD8 fraction, excluding terminally differentiated effector memory CD45RA+ cells. The table came from immunoSEQ multiplex PCR; TCRdb's copy has only in-frame clones and leaves some out. The repertoire holds about 1,800,000 clones, with approximately 94% as singletons. Sequences were obtained from naive CD8+ T cells sorted from blood. The receptor set was obtained from a man younger than 35 in good health.

The chain links TRBV27 to TRBJ2-1; D might be TRBD2 (5 bases). The CDR3 runs 16 residues. V lost 5 bases, J lost 0 bases, and 14 bases lay in between. Germline CDR1 is MNHEY and CDR2 is SMNVEV (reference sequence). In DNA form, the CDR3 reads TGTGCCAGCAGTCCCGGACTCTGGAGCTCCTACAATGAGCAGTTCTTC. Its translation is CASSPGLWSSYNEQFF.

The chain recombines TRBV7-2 with TRBJ1-1; TRBD1 matches 10 bases. This CDR3 contains 15 residues. The germline V gene encodes CDR1 SGHTA and CDR2 FQGNSA. V shed 4 bases and J 4 bases; nucleotides not matched to a gene: 6. CDR3 bases: TGTGCCAGCAGCTCGGGACAGGGGTTGGTCACTGAAGCTTTCTTT. It is translated as CASSSGQGLVTEAFF. The whole variable domain, filled in from reference TRBV7-2 and TRBJ1-1, reads GAGVSQSPSNKVTEKGKDVELRCDPISGHTALYWYRQSLGQGLEFLIYFQGNSAPDKSGLPSDRFSAERTGGSVSTLTIQRTQQEDSAVYLCASSSGQGLVTEAFFGQGTRLTVV.

The chain joins TRBV28 to TRBJ1-4; the D is unclear. V lost 2 bases and J lost 7, with 5 bases in between. The CDR3 runs 12 residues. Germline V gene data show CDR1 as MDHEN and CDR2 as SYDVKM. CDR3 in DNA: TGTGCCAGCAGTTTAATAACTGAAAAACTGTTTTTT. This encodes CASSLITEKLFF. The whole variable domain, remainder taken from reference TRBV28 and TRBJ1-4, is DVKVTQSSRYLVKRTGEKVFLECVQDMDHENMFWYRQDPGLGLRLIYFSYDVKMKEKGDIPEGYSVSREKKERFSLILESASTNQTSMYLCASSLITEKLFFGSGTQLSVL.

The V and J genes are TRBV29-1 and TRBJ1-4; D is unresolved. V was shortened by 1 base and J by 8 bases, with 8 bases between the two germline ends. The CDR3 loop spans 12 amino acids. Germline V gene sequence: CDR1 SQVTM, CDR2 ANQGSEA. As DNA, the CDR3 is TGCAGCGTTGAAGGGCTTGAGGAAAAACTGTTTTTT. As protein: CSVEGLEEKLFF.

J is TRBJ2-5 and V is TRBV30; TRBD2 matches 8 bases. This CDR3 spans 14 amino acids. Per germline, CDR1 GTSNPN and CDR2 SVGIG (reference sequence). Germline trimming cut 2 bases from V and 1 base from J; bases unmatched to any gene: 3. In DNA, the CDR3 is TGTGCCTGGAGTAGCGGGAGCCCCCAAGAGACCCAGTACTTC. This sequence encodes CAWSSGSPQETQYF.

As concerns this clone: Additional DNA sequences in this sample encode the identical CDR3. The chain carries TRBV27 and TRBJ2-7; either TRBD1 or TRBD2 may supply D (5 bases each). V was trimmed by 3 bases and J by 5 bases, leaving 8 bases between them. Germline V lookup: CDR1 MNHEY, CDR2 SMNVEV (reference sequence). The CDR3 contains 12 residues. As DNA, the CDR3 is TGTGCCAGCAGTTTCAGAGGGGACGAGCAGTACTTC. Translating it yields CASSFRGDEQYF.

V gene TRBV7-8 combines with J gene TRBJ2-1, with 13 nucleotides matching TRBD2. CDR1 and CDR2 (germline): SGHVS, FQNEAQ. The V and J ends lost 5 bases and 8 bases, in that order; junction bases with no gene match: 12. The CDR3 length is 17 residues. The CDR3 protein is CASSKSPGLAGVDEQFF. DNA of the CDR3: TGTGCCAGCAGCAAAAGTCCCGGACTAGCGGGGGTAGATGAGCAGTTCTTC.

The chain combines TRBV7-9 with TRBJ2-5, with D perhaps assigned TRBD1 or TRBD2 (5 bases each). The germline V and J ends were trimmed by 3 bases and 4 bases, with 15 bases remaining between them. CDR3 length: 15 amino acids. Germline CDR1 SEHNR, CDR2 FQNEAQ (reference sequence). This CDR3 is CASSFINPGGETQYF. The DNA for the CDR3 is TGTGCCAGCAGCTTCATCAATCCTGGGGGAGAGACCCAGTACTTC.

The V and J genes are TRBV5-6 and TRBJ2-7, with unresolved D. The CDR3 extends over 13 amino acids. CDR1 and CDR2 (germline): SGHDT, YYEEEE. V was pared by 4 bases and J by 2 bases, with 10 bases between. The CDR3 coding sequence is TGTGCCAGCAGCCCCCAAGGACCCTACGAGCAGTACTTC. Protein sequence: CASSPQGPYEQYF.